The next 15 T cell receptor beta chains were all read from a single sample in a study of glioma-infiltrating T cells after dendritic cell vaccination. Here immunoSEQ multiplex PCR was the method, and the copy in TCRdb shows in-frame clones only, minus some. This sample carries about 65,000 clones, approximately 86% of them seen once, and the ten largest clones take more than 9%. Time point defined: after dendritic cell vaccination, including at tumor progression/relapse. Specimen: blood, collected after dendritic cell vaccination. The receptor source for this set is a human donor with glioblastoma.

The chain recombines TRBV11-2 with TRBJ2-3; maybe TRBD2 (7 bases). V shed 0 bases and J shed 3 bases, with 13 bases lying between them. Germline-derived CDR1 and CDR2 are SGHAT and FQNNGV. The CDR3 spans 16 residues. Written as DNA, the CDR3 is TGTGCCAGCAGCTTAGAGGGGGGGGCGGGAACAGATACGCAGTATTTT. This encodes CASSLEGGAGTDTQYF.

The CDR3, as DNA: TGTGCCAGTAGGTTCGGGACAGGTTCCTATGGCTACACCTTC. It codes for CASRFGTGSYGYTF. The chain employs TRBV19 and TRBJ1-2, with 8 bases aligning to TRBD1. This CDR3 has 14 amino acids. Germline V gives CDR1 LNHDA, CDR2 SQIVND (reference sequence). V lost 6 bases to trimming and J lost 4 bases; unmatched junction nucleotides: 7.

The chain links TRBV25-1 to TRBJ2-7, with a weak D call TRBD1 (6 bases). The CDR3 totals 16 residues. The V end was cut by 7 bases, the J end by 2 bases, with 21 bases between. Germline V gives CDR1 MGHDK, CDR2 SYGVNS. DNA of the CDR3: TGTGCCAGCACAAGTACTGGGACACACGAGACCTACGAGCAGTACTTC. Its translation is CASTSTGTHETYEQYF.

V gene TRBV27 combines with J gene TRBJ2-7; the match to TRBD2 covers 10 bases. Germline V gives CDR1 MNHEY, CDR2 SMNVEV (reference sequence). The junction had 7 bases not matched to a gene; V was cut back by 7 bases and J by 1 base. CDR3 length equals 15 residues. The CDR3 region is CASTGVAGGSYEQYF. The CDR3 bases are TGTGCCAGCACGGGCGTAGCGGGAGGATCCTACGAGCAGTACTTC.

This chain joins TRBV5-5 and TRBJ2-5, with 8 bases identical to TRBD1. J was trimmed by 7 bases and V by 1 base; bases with no gene match: 12. Per germline, CDR1 SGHKS and CDR2 YYEKEE (reference sequence). The CDR3 totals 16 residues. The CDR3 region is CASSLQQGQGAGTQYF. In DNA form, the CDR3 reads TGTGCCAGCAGCTTGCAACAGGGGCAGGGGGCCGGGACCCAGTACTTC.

This chain links TRBV21-1 with TRBJ1-3; the table assigns TRBD1, which was not confirmed against the DNA. TRBV21-1 is a known pseudogene. This CDR3 has 17 residues. The CDR3 DNA reads TGTGCCAGCAGCAAAAAAAGTGGGGGCAGGTCTGGAAACACCATATATTTT. Encoded protein: CASSKKSGGRSGNTIYF.

This clone showed up just a few times. The chain combines TRBV5-1 with TRBJ1-6; the D gene is possibly TRBD1 (6 bases). Germline V lookup: CDR1 SGHRS, CDR2 YFSETQ. The CDR3 has 14 residues. Trimming cost V 4 bases and J 7 bases, with 12 bases left between them. CDR3 region: CASSRGQNNSPLHF. The CDR3, as DNA: TGCGCCAGCAGCCGCGGACAGAACAATTCACCCCTCCACTTT.

About this clone: Other DNA sequences of this sample code for an identical CDR3. This chain joins TRBV5-1 and TRBJ1-4; tentatively, D is TRBD1 (6 bases). This CDR3 has 16 residues. With 4 bases removed from V and 5 bases from J, the gap between germline ends came to 18 bases. The germline V gene encodes CDR1 SGHRS and CDR2 YFSETQ. The CDR3 nucleotides are TGCGCCAGCAGCCTTGGGACCGGAAGGGGGAATGAAAAACTGTTTTTT. Its translation: CASSLGTGRGNEKLFF.

This chain joins TRBV19 and TRBJ1-2; 7 nucleotides line up with TRBD1. The CDR3 contains 15 residues. Germline CDR1 reads LNHDA; CDR2 reads SQIVND (reference sequence). Trimming cost V 4 bases and J 2 bases; bases outside gene matches: 7. The CDR3: CASSTIGGRNYGYTF. DNA for the CDR3: TGTGCCAGTAGTACTATAGGGGGCAGAAACTATGGCTACACCTTC.

The CDR3 coding sequence is TGTGCCAGCAGCTTAGGGGGGACAGGGGATAGCAATCAGCCCCAGCATTTT. Translation: CASSLGGTGDSNQPQHF. The chain links TRBV7-2 to TRBJ1-5; 10 bases map to TRBD1. The CDR3 runs 17 residues. From germline, CDR1 is SGHTA and CDR2 FQGNSA. V trimming: 1 base; J trimming: 0 bases; junction bases outside the gene matches: 3.

This sequence joins TRBV2 and TRBJ2-7; possibly TRBD1 for D (6 bases). V shed 5 bases and J shed 0 bases, with 11 bases lying between them. Germline lookup yields CDR1 SNHLY and CDR2 FYNNEI. The CDR3 has 14 residues. The CDR3 loop reads CASSKDRSSYEQYF. For the CDR3, the DNA is TGTGCCAGCAGTAAAGACAGGTCCTCCTACGAGCAGTACTTC.

This sequence joins TRBV6-4 and TRBJ2-1; TRBD2 agrees at 11 bases. The germline gives CDR1 MRHNA, CDR2 SNTAGT. Unmatched junction bases numbered 5, after V lost 4 bases and J lost 6 bases. The CDR3 consists of 15 residues. The CDR3 spells CASSGETSGSNEQFF. The CDR3 DNA sequence: TGTGCCAGCAGTGGGGAAACTAGCGGGAGCAATGAGCAGTTCTTC.

This clone has a single count. The chain is built from TRBV19 and TRBJ2-5; the match to TRBD1 covers 8 bases. Germline V gene data show CDR1 as LNHDA and CDR2 as SQIVND (reference sequence). CDR3 length: 14 amino acids. V was pared by 4 bases and J by 2 bases, with 3 bases of the junction left unmatched. The CDR3 reads CASSSRTGQETQYF. The CDR3 nucleotides read TGTGCCAGTAGTAGCCGGACAGGGCAAGAGACCCAGTACTTC. Filled out from reference TRBV19 and TRBJ2-5, the complete variable domain reads DGGITQSPKYLFRKEGQNVTLSCEQNLNHDAMYWYRQDPGQGLRLIYYSQIVNDFQKGDIAEGYSVSREKKESFPLTVTSAQKNPTAFYLCASSSRTGQETQYFGPGTRLLVL.

The sample holds a few counts of this clone. This chain links TRBV6-5 with TRBJ2-7; TRBD2 matches at 8 bases. The germline CDR1 and CDR2 sequences are MNHEY and SVGAGI. The CDR3 extends over 16 amino acids. V was pared by 0 bases and J by 2 bases, with 6 bases of the junction left unmatched. The CDR3 sequence: CASSYSTAGAPYEQYF. For the CDR3, the DNA is TGTGCCAGCAGTTACTCGACAGCGGGAGCCCCCTACGAGCAGTACTTC.

CDR3 DNA sequence: TGTGCCAGCAGCTCAGGGACTAGCGGGAGTAGGGGCAATGAGCAGTTCTTC. It yields the protein CASSSGTSGSRGNEQFF. The genes are TRBV7-2 and TRBJ2-1; 14 bases line up with TRBD2. The trim removed 4 bases at V and 6 bases at J, leaving 8 bases unmatched. CDR1 is SGHTA, CDR2 FQGNSA, per germline. This CDR3 is built from 17 residues.